This is a list of T cell receptor beta chains from one sample in a study of vaccination and CD4 T cells after COVID-19. Antigens for these TCRs are unknown. TCRdb passed the PCR reads through MiXCR, listing each CDR3 protein once. The table shows 10,000 to 15,000 distinct CDR3 sequences, with around 59% occurring only once. The sample was CD4+ T cells from blood, cultured in vitro. These receptors came from a human donor who had recovered from COVID-19. Each CDR3 is given with its conserved first and last residue. The order of the fields is CDR3 length, D gene, J gene, V gene, clone size, CDR3 DNA, CDR3 protein. The D gene is left open where the match is weak. Expanded clones get a size class; other rows say once, few or many, or leave the size out.

length: 14; D: .; J: TRBJ1-1; V: TRBV9; size: .; DNA: TGTGCCAGCAGTGTGGGGAACCGGAACACTGAAGCTTTCTTT; CDR3: CASSVGNRNTEAFF
length: 13; D: .; J: TRBJ2-5; V: TRBV5-4; size: .; DNA: TGTGCCAGCAGCTTGGACTTTGGAGAGACCCAGTACTTC; CDR3: CASSLDFGETQYF
length: 12; D: .; J: TRBJ1-3; V: TRBV29-1; size: .; DNA: TGCAGCGCGGGGAGCTCTGGAAACACCATATATTTT; CDR3: CSAGSSGNTIYF
length: 16; D: TRBD2; J: TRBJ2-1; V: TRBV18; size: .; DNA: TGTGCCAGCTCAACCCCTAGCGGGAGGCGATTCAATGAGCAGTTCTTC; CDR3: CASSTPSGRRFNEQFF
length: 16; D: .; J: TRBJ1-1; V: TRBV11-2; size: few; DNA: TGTGCCAGCAGCTTAATCAGGGTCGAGGGCAGCACTGAAGCTTTCTTT; CDR3: CASSLIRVEGSTEAFF
length: 15; D: .; J: TRBJ2-5; V: TRBV7-2; size: .; DNA: TGTGCCAGCAGCTTAGCTCGGGATAGCGTCGAGACCCAGTACTTC; CDR3: CASSLARDSVETQYF
length: 14; D: TRBD1; J: TRBJ2-3; V: TRBV29-1; size: .; DNA: TGCAGCGTTGAAACAGGGGGAGGTACAGATACGCAGTATTTT; CDR3: CSVETGGGTDTQYF
length: 15; D: TRBD2; J: TRBJ2-3; V: TRBV19; size: .; DNA: TGTGCCAGTACGACTAGCGGGAGGTTAACAGATACGCAGTATTTT; CDR3: CASTTSGRLTDTQYF
length: 14; D: TRBD1; J: TRBJ1-6; V: TRBV7-2; size: .; DNA: TGTGCCAGCAGCTTGGGACAGAGAAATTCACCCCTCCACTTT; CDR3: CASSLGQRNSPLHF
length: 15; D: .; J: TRBJ2-1; V: TRBV6-1; size: few; DNA: TGTGCCAGCAGTCTTGACAGGTCGAGATACAATGAGCAGTTCTTC; CDR3: CASSLDRSRYNEQFF
length: 14; D: TRBD1; J: TRBJ1-2; V: TRBV6-5; size: large; DNA: TGTGCCAGCAGTTTGCAGACAGGGGACTATGGCTACACCTTC; CDR3: CASSLQTGDYGYTF
length: 15; D: .; J: TRBJ2-3; V: TRBV7-9; size: .; DNA: TGTGCCAGCAGGATCAGCGGAACCCTCCCAGATACGCAGTATTTT; CDR3: CASRISGTLPDTQYF
length: 15; D: TRBD2; J: TRBJ2-5; V: TRBV10-3; size: .; DNA: TGTGCCATCAGTGTCCATCTAGCGGGAGAGGAGACCCAGTACTTC; CDR3: CAISVHLAGEETQYF
length: 15; D: TRBD1; J: TRBJ1-6; V: TRBV30; size: .; DNA: TGTGCCTGGAGCAGGGGGCTTACCTATAATTCACCCCTCCACTTT; CDR3: CAWSRGLTYNSPLHF
length: 14; D: .; J: TRBJ2-2; V: TRBV20-1; size: .; DNA: TGCAGTGCTAGACCGATCGTAACCACCGGGGAGCTGTTTTTT; CDR3: CSARPIVTTGELFF
length: 14; D: .; J: TRBJ1-2; V: TRBV18; size: few; DNA: TGTGCCAGCTCACCTCAGGGAGACACATATGGCTACACCTTC; CDR3: CASSPQGDTYGYTF
length: 18; D: TRBD1; J: TRBJ2-5; V: TRBV6-4; size: .; DNA: TGTGCCACCATGCGATTTCAGGGGGATTCACAAATCCAAGAGACCCAGTACTTC; CDR3: CATMRFQGDSQIQETQYF
length: 13; D: .; J: TRBJ2-2; V: TRBV7-3; size: few; DNA: TGTGCCAGCAGCCTAGGGATGCCCGGGGAGCTGTTTTTT; CDR3: CASSLGMPGELFF
length: 15; D: .; J: TRBJ2-1; V: TRBV7-7; size: .; DNA: TGTGCCAGCAGCTTAGCTCCGGGAGCGGCAAATGAGCAGTTCTTC; CDR3: CASSLAPGAANEQFF
length: 13; D: .; J: TRBJ2-1; V: TRBV30; size: .; DNA: TGTGCCTGGAGTCCCCGGTTGGACGGACGCGAGTTCTTC; CDR3: CAWSPRLDGREFF
length: 13; D: .; J: TRBJ2-5; V: TRBV20-1; size: once; DNA: TGCAGTGGTAGGCAGAGGGGGTTGGAGACCCAGTACTTC; CDR3: CSGRQRGLETQYF
length: 13; D: TRBD2; J: TRBJ2-1; V: TRBV20-1; size: .; DNA: TGCAGTGCTGGACTAGCGGGAGGAGATGAGCAGTTCTTC; CDR3: CSAGLAGGDEQFF
length: 17; D: TRBD2; J: TRBJ2-3; V: TRBV15; size: few; DNA: TGTGCCACCAGCAGAGGTGGGACTAGCGGGAGCACAGATACGCAGTATTTT; CDR3: CATSRGGTSGSTDTQYF
length: 15; D: .; J: TRBJ1-5; V: TRBV2; size: once; DNA: TGTGCCAGCAGTCCGACCGGGACGGATAATCAGCCCCAGCATTTT; CDR3: CASSPTGTDNQPQHF
length: 17; D: .; J: TRBJ2-7; V: TRBV28; size: .; DNA: TGTGCCAGCAGCCCCCGTAGTGGGCAGGGGCCGCGGGGTGAGCAGTACTTC; CDR3: CASSPRSGQGPRGEQYF
length: 11; D: .; J: TRBJ1-3; V: TRBV30; size: .; DNA: TGTGCCTGGGGCTCTGGAAACACCATATATTTT; CDR3: CAWGSGNTIYF
length: 14; D: .; J: TRBJ1-6; V: TRBV10-3; size: .; DNA: TGTGCCATCAGTTTACAGGGTTTGGGTTCACCCCTCCACTTT; CDR3: CAISLQGLGSPLHF
length: 15; D: TRBD1; J: TRBJ1-5; V: TRBV6-1; size: .; DNA: TGTGCCAGCAGTAACCGAGGGGGCGCAGATCAGCCCCAGCATTTT; CDR3: CASSNRGGADQPQHF
length: 15; D: TRBD1; J: TRBJ1-6; V: TRBV6-1; size: .; DNA: TGTGCCAGCAGCCAGGGACAGCTCTATAATTCACCCCTCCACTTT; CDR3: CASSQGQLYNSPLHF
length: 14; D: TRBD1; J: TRBJ2-2; V: TRBV20-1; size: .; DNA: TGCAGTGCTGGGACAGGGTTAACTACCGGGGAGCTGTTTTTT; CDR3: CSAGTGLTTGELFF
length: 14; D: .; J: TRBJ1-1; V: TRBV7-6; size: large; DNA: TGTGCCAGCAGCTTAAGGGACGAGGGAGGTGAAGCTTTCTTT; CDR3: CASSLRDEGGEAFF
length: 10; D: .; J: TRBJ2-5; V: TRBV30; size: .; DNA: TGTGCCTGGAGCAGGGAGACCCAGTACTTC; CDR3: CAWSRETQYF
length: 16; D: .; J: TRBJ2-5; V: TRBV9; size: few; DNA: TGTGCCAGCAGCGTAGATCCCCTTGGTAGACAAGAGACCCAGTACTTC; CDR3: CASSVDPLGRQETQYF
length: 12; D: .; J: TRBJ2-7; V: TRBV12-3/TRBV12-4; size: .; DNA: TGTGCCAGCAGTTTGTGGGCCTACGAGCAGTACTTC; CDR3: CASSLWAYEQYF
length: 14; D: .; J: TRBJ1-2; V: TRBV5-1; size: few; DNA: TGCGCCAGCAGGGATACAGGGAGGGGCTATGGCTACACCTTC; CDR3: CASRDTGRGYGYTF
length: 15; D: TRBD2; J: TRBJ2-5; V: TRBV7-2; size: .; DNA: TGTGCCAGCAGCTTATTTAGGACTAGCGACGAGACCCAGTACTTC; CDR3: CASSLFRTSDETQYF
length: 16; D: TRBD2; J: TRBJ2-3; V: TRBV20-1; size: few; DNA: TGCAGTGCTAACCGACTACCGGGAGGTATCGCTGATACGCAGTATTTT; CDR3: CSANRLPGGIADTQYF
length: 14; D: TRBD2; J: TRBJ2-7; V: TRBV20-1; size: .; DNA: TGCAGTGCCCAACTAGCGGGAGGCTCCTACGAGCAGTACTTC; CDR3: CSAQLAGGSYEQYF
length: 14; D: .; J: TRBJ2-7; V: TRBV15; size: few; DNA: TGTGCCACCAGCAGAGATCGGACCAACTACGAGCAGTACTTC; CDR3: CATSRDRTNYEQYF
length: 15; D: TRBD1; J: TRBJ1-5; V: TRBV28; size: once; DNA: TGTGCCAGCAGTTTCCCGACAGGGGTTGGACAGCCCCAGCATTTT; CDR3: CASSFPTGVGQPQHF
length: 13; D: .; J: TRBJ1-1; V: TRBV11-2; size: .; DNA: TGTGCCAGCAGCTCCCAGGGGAACACTGAAGCTTTCTTT; CDR3: CASSSQGNTEAFF
length: 13; D: .; J: TRBJ1-2; V: TRBV6-1; size: few; DNA: TGTGCCAGCAGACAGGCCAAACTCTATGGCTACACCTTC; CDR3: CASRQAKLYGYTF
length: 14; D: .; J: TRBJ2-5; V: TRBV27; size: .; DNA: TGTGCCAGCAGTTTCTTAGCAGTTAGGGAGACCCAGTACTTC; CDR3: CASSFLAVRETQYF
length: 14; D: .; J: TRBJ2-3; V: TRBV6-1; size: few; DNA: TGTGCCAGCAGTAGGGTATCGAGCACAGATACGCAGTATTTT; CDR3: CASSRVSSTDTQYF
length: 15; D: .; J: TRBJ1-5; V: TRBV7-9; size: .; DNA: TGTGCCAGCAGCTCCGGCAGAGGGGGTATTCAGCCCCAGCATTTT; CDR3: CASSSGRGGIQPQHF
length: 13; D: TRBD1; J: TRBJ2-7; V: TRBV27; size: once; DNA: TGTGCCAGCAACCCTTCGACAGGGTACGAGCAGTACTTC; CDR3: CASNPSTGYEQYF
length: 15; D: .; J: TRBJ1-1; V: TRBV7-6; size: once; DNA: TGTGCCAGCAGCTTAATTTCAGGGGCGAACACTGAAGCTTTCTTT; CDR3: CASSLISGANTEAFF
length: 14; D: TRBD2; J: TRBJ2-2; V: TRBV20-1; size: .; DNA: TGCAGTGCTGGAGGACTAGCGGGATCCGGGGAGCTGTTTTTT; CDR3: CSAGGLAGSGELFF
length: 15; D: TRBD1; J: TRBJ1-5; V: TRBV28; size: few; DNA: TGTGCCAGCAGAGACAGGGAGGGCGGCAATCAGCCCCAGCATTTT; CDR3: CASRDREGGNQPQHF
length: 12; D: .; J: TRBJ1-2; V: TRBV5-1; size: .; DNA: TGCGCCAGCAGCTTCAACAGGGAAGGCTACACCTTC; CDR3: CASSFNREGYTF
length: 14; D: .; J: TRBJ1-2; V: TRBV20-1; size: .; DNA: TGCAGTGCTAGAGGGACACGCTCTAACTATGGCTACACCTTC; CDR3: CSARGTRSNYGYTF
length: 15; D: .; J: TRBJ2-4; V: TRBV4-3; size: few; DNA: TGCGCCAGCAGCCAAGGACTAGTGGCCAAAAACATTCAGTACTTC; CDR3: CASSQGLVAKNIQYF
length: 16; D: TRBD1; J: TRBJ2-3; V: TRBV29-1; size: .; DNA: TGCAGCGTTGAAGATCCTAACAGGGGGGATGAAGATACGCAGTATTTT; CDR3: CSVEDPNRGDEDTQYF
length: 20; D: .; J: TRBJ2-5; V: TRBV7-3; size: once; DNA: TGCGCCAGCAGCCAAGATAGCGCGGGACAGCTCCGTAGGCCGAGAGAGACCCAGTACTTC; CDR3: CASSQDSAGQLRRPRETQYF